Here is one T cell receptor beta chain with its context. Its target is not known. The data were obtained in a study of graft-versus-host responses after intestinal transplantation. In the study overall: Multivisceral, liver-intestinal, or isolated intestinal transplants were performed in recipients. Every one of the recipients received anti-thymocyte globulin induction and afterwards took tacrolimus and steroids for roughly three years.

Study results and limitations: Graft-donor T cell macrochimerism in patients accompanied high graft-versus-host to host-versus-graft clonal ratios in allografts. Recipient-marrow GvH clones were detected, some having first appeared in ileum or blood.

The assay was immunoSEQ multiplex PCR, and TCRdb's table has in-frame clones only and misses some. The data contain roughly 3,000 clones, roughly three quarters of them singletons. V shed 3 bases, J shed 1 base, and the junction held 5 bases outside the gene matches. The CDR3 spans 15 residues. Looked up from germline, CDR1 is LNHDA and CDR2 is SQIVND (reference sequence). Intraepithelial plus lamina propria lymphocytes were released by processing graft tissue. This chain uses TRBV19 with TRBJ2-7; 8 bases are shared with TRBD1. The TCR originated in a human patient who received an intestinal transplant, so some T cells may come from the graft donor. The source material was ileum tissue, sampled roughly 18 and 21 days after intestinal transplantation. CDR3 coding DNA: TGTGCCAGTAGTATTTCCGGGACAGGATCCTACGAGCAGTACTTC. Protein: CASSISGTGSYEQYF. The full variable domain, with the rest looked up from reference TRBV19 and TRBJ2-7, is DGGITQSPKYLFRKEGQNVTLSCEQNLNHDAMYWYRQDPGQGLRLIYYSQIVNDFQKGDIAEGYSVSREKKESFPLTVTSAQKNPTAFYLCASSISGTGSYEQYFGPGTRLTVT.